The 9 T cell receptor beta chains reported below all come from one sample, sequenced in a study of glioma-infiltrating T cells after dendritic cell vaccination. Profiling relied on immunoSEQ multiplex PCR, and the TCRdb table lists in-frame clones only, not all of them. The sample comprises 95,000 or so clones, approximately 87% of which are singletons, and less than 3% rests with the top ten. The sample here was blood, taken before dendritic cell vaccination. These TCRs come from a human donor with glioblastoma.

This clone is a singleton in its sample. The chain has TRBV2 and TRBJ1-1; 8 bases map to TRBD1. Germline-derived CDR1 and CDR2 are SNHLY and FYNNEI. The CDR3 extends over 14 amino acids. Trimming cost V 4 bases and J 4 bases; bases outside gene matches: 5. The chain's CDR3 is CASSVTGGGTEAFF. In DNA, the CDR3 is TGTGCCAGCAGTGTTACAGGGGGAGGCACTGAAGCTTTCTTT.

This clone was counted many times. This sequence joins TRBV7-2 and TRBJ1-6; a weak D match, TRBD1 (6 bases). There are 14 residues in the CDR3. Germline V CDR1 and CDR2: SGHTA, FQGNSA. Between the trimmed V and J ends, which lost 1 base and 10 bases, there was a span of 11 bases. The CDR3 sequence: CASSLGGGGSPLHF. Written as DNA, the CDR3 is TGTGCCAGCAGCTTAGGCGGGGGGGGCTCACCCCTCCACTTT.

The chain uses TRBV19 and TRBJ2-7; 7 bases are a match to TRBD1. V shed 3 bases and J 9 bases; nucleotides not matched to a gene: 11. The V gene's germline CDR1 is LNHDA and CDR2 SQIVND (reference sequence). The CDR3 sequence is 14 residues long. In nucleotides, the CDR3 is TGTGCCAGTAGTATGATTGGACAGGCCCCAGGGCAGTACTTC. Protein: CASSMIGQAPGQYF.

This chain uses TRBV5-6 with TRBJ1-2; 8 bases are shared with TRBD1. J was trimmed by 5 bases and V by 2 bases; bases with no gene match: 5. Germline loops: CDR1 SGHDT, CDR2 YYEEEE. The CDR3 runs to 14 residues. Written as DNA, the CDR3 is TGTGCCAGCAGCTTTCGGACAGGGAGGTATGGCTACACCTTC. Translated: CASSFRTGRYGYTF. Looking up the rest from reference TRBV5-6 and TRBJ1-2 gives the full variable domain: DAGVTQSPTHLIKTRGQQVTLRCSPKSGHDTVSWYQQALGQGPQFIFQYYEEEERQRGNFPDRFSGHQFPNYSSELNVNALLLGDSALYLCASSFRTGRYGYTFGSGTRLTVV.

The DNA for the CDR3 is TGTGCCAGCAGCAAAGGAGGATTAGGAGGGTACAATGAGCAGTTCTTC. This encodes CASSKGGLGGYNEQFF. The gene calls are TRBV21-1 and TRBJ2-1; the listed D gene, TRBD2, was not tested against the DNA. TRBV21-1 is noted as a pseudogene. CDR3 length equals 16 residues.

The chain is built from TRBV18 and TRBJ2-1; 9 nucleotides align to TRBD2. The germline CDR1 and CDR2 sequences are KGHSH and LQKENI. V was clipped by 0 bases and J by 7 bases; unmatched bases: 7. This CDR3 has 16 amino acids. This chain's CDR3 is CASSPPGSGRINEQFF. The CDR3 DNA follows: TGTGCCAGCTCACCACCGGGCAGCGGGAGGATAAATGAGCAGTTCTTC.

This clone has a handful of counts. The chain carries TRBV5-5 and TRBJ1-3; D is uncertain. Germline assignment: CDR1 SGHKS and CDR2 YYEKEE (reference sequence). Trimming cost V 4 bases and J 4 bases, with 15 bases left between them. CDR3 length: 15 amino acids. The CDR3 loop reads CASSPGTGVGNTIYF. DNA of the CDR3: TGTGCCAGCAGCCCGGGTACCGGGGTAGGAAACACCATATATTTT.

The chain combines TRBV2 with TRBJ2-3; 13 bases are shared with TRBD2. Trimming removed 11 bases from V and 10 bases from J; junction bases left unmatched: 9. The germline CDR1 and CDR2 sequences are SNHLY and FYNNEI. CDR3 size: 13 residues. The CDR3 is CAARTSGSLAQYF. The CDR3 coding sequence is TGTGCCGCGCGGACTAGCGGGAGTCTCGCGCAGTATTTT.

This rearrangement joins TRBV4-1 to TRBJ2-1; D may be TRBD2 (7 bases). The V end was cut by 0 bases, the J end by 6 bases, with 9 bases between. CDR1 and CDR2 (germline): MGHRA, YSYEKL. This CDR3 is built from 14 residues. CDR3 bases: TGCGCCAGCAGCCAAGATCGGGGGGCCAATGAGCAGTTCTTC. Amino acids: CASSQDRGANEQFF.